A selection of T cell receptor beta chains follows, all from one sample in a study of OX40 agonist ivuxolimab in advanced cancers. Assay used: immunoSEQ multiplex PCR; TCRdb lists only in-frame clones, some missing. Counted here are over 85,000 clones, less than 95% occurring once; the ten biggest clones make up around 1.5%. The specimen was CD4+ or CD8+ T cells sorted from blood, collected in a trial of the OX40 agonist ivuxolimab. The receptor set was obtained from an adult with an advanced solid tumor such as melanoma, head and neck, liver or kidney cancer. CDR3s include the opening cysteine and the closing phenylalanine or tryptophan. Fields, in order: D gene, CDR3 length, V gene, J gene, clone size, CDR3 DNA, CDR3 protein. The D gene is left open where the match is weak. The size of a clone is reported for some rows only, either as once, few or many, or as a class for expanded clones.

D gene: -; CDR3 length: 13; V gene: TRBV5-1; J gene: TRBJ2-5; clone size: -; CDR3 DNA: TGCGCCAGCAGCTTGGTCGGGTTCGAGACCCAGTACTTC; CDR3 protein: CASSLVGFETQYF
D gene: TRBD1; CDR3 length: 15; V gene: TRBV27; J gene: TRBJ2-1; clone size: once; CDR3 DNA: TGTGCCAGCTGTTCACAGGGGGCGTTCTACAATGAGCAGTTCTTC; CDR3 protein: CASCSQGAFYNEQFF
D gene: TRBD1; CDR3 length: 17; V gene: TRBV19; J gene: TRBJ2-3; clone size: -; CDR3 DNA: TGTGCCAGTAGTCTCCTACCGGGACAGGGGCAGTCAGATACGCAGTATTTT; CDR3 protein: CASSLLPGQGQSDTQYF
D gene: TRBD2; CDR3 length: 15; V gene: TRBV6-4; J gene: TRBJ2-3; clone size: -; CDR3 DNA: TGTGCCAGCAGTCTGCTAGCGGGAGGGCAAGATACGCAGTATTTT; CDR3 protein: CASSLLAGGQDTQYF
D gene: -; CDR3 length: 12; V gene: TRBV19; J gene: TRBJ2-5; clone size: -; CDR3 DNA: TGTGCCAGTACTGCCAGGGGGGCAACCCAGTACTTC; CDR3 protein: CASTARGATQYF
D gene: -; CDR3 length: 15; V gene: TRBV5-1; J gene: TRBJ2-7; clone size: -; CDR3 DNA: TGCGCCAGCAGCTTGGCCTCGGGGGTGACATACGAGCAGTACTTC; CDR3 protein: CASSLASGVTYEQYF
D gene: TRBD2; CDR3 length: 13; V gene: TRBV7-8; J gene: TRBJ2-5; clone size: -; CDR3 DNA: TGTGCCAGCAGCTCGCGGGAGATGGGGACCCAGTACTTC; CDR3 protein: CASSSREMGTQYF
D gene: -; CDR3 length: 15; V gene: TRBV7-6; J gene: TRBJ2-2; clone size: -; CDR3 DNA: TGTGCCAGCAGCTTAGATCGGGCGAACACCGGGGAGCTGTTTTTT; CDR3 protein: CASSLDRANTGELFF
D gene: -; CDR3 length: 13; V gene: TRBV5-1; J gene: TRBJ2-5; clone size: -; CDR3 DNA: TGCGCCAGCAGCTTCCAGGGTGAGGAGACCCAGTACTTC; CDR3 protein: CASSFQGEETQYF
D gene: -; CDR3 length: 14; V gene: TRBV6-6; J gene: TRBJ1-3; clone size: -; CDR3 DNA: TGTGCCAGCAGTTACCCCGACACTGGAAACACCATATATTTT; CDR3 protein: CASSYPDTGNTIYF
D gene: -; CDR3 length: 15; V gene: TRBV27; J gene: TRBJ1-1; clone size: few; CDR3 DNA: TGTGCCAGCATGGAAAGTACGGGCAAGGGCACTGAAGCTTTCTTT; CDR3 protein: CASMESTGKGTEAFF
D gene: -; CDR3 length: 11; V gene: TRBV30; J gene: TRBJ1-4; clone size: -; CDR3 DNA: TGTGCCTGTGAATTAGATGAAAAACTGTTTTTT; CDR3 protein: CACELDEKLFF
D gene: -; CDR3 length: 15; V gene: TRBV4-3; J gene: TRBJ2-3; clone size: -; CDR3 DNA: TGCGCCAGCAGCCAAGTCGGCGGGAGCACAGATACGCAGTATTTT; CDR3 protein: CASSQVGGSTDTQYF
D gene: -; CDR3 length: 12; V gene: TRBV21-1; J gene: TRBJ2-3; clone size: -; CDR3 DNA: TGTGCCACCCAAAACAGGGAATCGGCGCAGTATTTT; CDR3 protein: CATQNRESAQYF
D gene: TRBD1; CDR3 length: 17; V gene: TRBV15; J gene: TRBJ1-2; clone size: -; CDR3 DNA: TGTGCCACCAGCAGAGAATCCGGGACAGGGGGATACTATGGCTACACCTTC; CDR3 protein: CATSRESGTGGYYGYTF
D gene: -; CDR3 length: 15; V gene: TRBV7-9; J gene: TRBJ2-5; clone size: -; CDR3 DNA: TGTGCCAGCAGCCCCGGCTACTGGGCCCAAGAGACCCAGTACTTC; CDR3 protein: CASSPGYWAQETQYF
D gene: -; CDR3 length: 15; V gene: TRBV4-1; J gene: TRBJ1-5; clone size: -; CDR3 DNA: TGCGCCAGCAGCCAGACCGGGACTGGCAATCAGCCCCAGCATTTT; CDR3 protein: CASSQTGTGNQPQHF
D gene: -; CDR3 length: 13; V gene: TRBV18; J gene: TRBJ1-2; clone size: -; CDR3 DNA: TGTGCCAGCTCACCGGACAGTGACTATGGCTACACCTTC; CDR3 protein: CASSPDSDYGYTF
D gene: TRBD1; CDR3 length: 17; V gene: TRBV10-3; J gene: TRBJ2-7; clone size: -; CDR3 DNA: TGTGCCATCAGTGAGAGCTCCGGGACAGGGGGAAACAACGAGCAGTACTTC; CDR3 protein: CAISESSGTGGNNEQYF
D gene: -; CDR3 length: 15; V gene: TRBV14; J gene: TRBJ1-2; clone size: -; CDR3 DNA: TGTGCCAGCAGCCAAGGTAATTGGCAGAACTATGGCTACACCTTC; CDR3 protein: CASSQGNWQNYGYTF
D gene: TRBD1; CDR3 length: 14; V gene: TRBV19; J gene: TRBJ2-4; clone size: -; CDR3 DNA: TGTGCCAGTAGTATAGGACAGGGGATAAACATTCAGTACTTC; CDR3 protein: CASSIGQGINIQYF
D gene: -; CDR3 length: 16; V gene: TRBV4-2; J gene: TRBJ1-4; clone size: -; CDR3 DNA: TGTGCCAGCAGCCAAGATATGGGACCGAGTAATGAAAAACTGTTTTTT; CDR3 protein: CASSQDMGPSNEKLFF
D gene: TRBD1; CDR3 length: 17; V gene: TRBV5-1; J gene: TRBJ1-4; clone size: -; CDR3 DNA: TGCGCCAGCAGCTCACAGGGTACAGGGGGCGTGGGTGAAAAACTGTTTTTT; CDR3 protein: CASSSQGTGGVGEKLFF